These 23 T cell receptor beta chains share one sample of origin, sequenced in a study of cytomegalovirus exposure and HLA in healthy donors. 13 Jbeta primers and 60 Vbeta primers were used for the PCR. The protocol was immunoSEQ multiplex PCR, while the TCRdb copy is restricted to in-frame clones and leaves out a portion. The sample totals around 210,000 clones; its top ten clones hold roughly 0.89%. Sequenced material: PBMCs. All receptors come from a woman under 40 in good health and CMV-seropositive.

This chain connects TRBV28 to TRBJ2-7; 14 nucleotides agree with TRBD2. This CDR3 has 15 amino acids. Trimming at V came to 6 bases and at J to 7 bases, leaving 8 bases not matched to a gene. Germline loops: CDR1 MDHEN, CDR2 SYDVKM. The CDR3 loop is CASSLGLAGGREQYF. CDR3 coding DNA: TGTGCCAGCAGCCTTGGACTAGCGGGGGGCAGGGAGCAGTACTTC.

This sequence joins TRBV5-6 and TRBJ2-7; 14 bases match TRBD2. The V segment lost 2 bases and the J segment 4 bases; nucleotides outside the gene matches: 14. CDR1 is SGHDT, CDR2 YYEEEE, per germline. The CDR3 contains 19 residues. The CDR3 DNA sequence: TGTGCCAGCAGCTTCGAGCTGGGACCGACTAGCGGGAGGGCTTACGAGCAGTACTTC. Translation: CASSFELGPTSGRAYEQYF.

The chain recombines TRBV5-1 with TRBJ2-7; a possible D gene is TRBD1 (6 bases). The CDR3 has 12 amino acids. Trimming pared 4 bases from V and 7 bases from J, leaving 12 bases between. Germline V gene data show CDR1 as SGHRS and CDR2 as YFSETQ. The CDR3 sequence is CASSPTDREQYF. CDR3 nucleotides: TGCGCCAGCAGCCCCACTGACAGGGAGCAGTACTTC. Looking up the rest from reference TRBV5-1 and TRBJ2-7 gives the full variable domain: KAGVTQTPRYLIKTRGQQVTLSCSPISGHRSVSWYQQTPGQGLQFLFEYFSETQRNKGNFPGRFSGRQFSNSRSEMNVSTLELGDSALYLCASSPTDREQYFGPGTRLTVT.

CDR3 region: CASSPIHPADEQYF. The CDR3 nucleotides read TGTGCCAGCTCACCAATTCATCCAGCGGACGAGCAGTACTTC. V and J are TRBV18 and TRBJ2-7; possibly TRBD2 for D (5 bases). V dropped 2 bases and J dropped 5 bases, with 13 bases sitting between them. CDR1 is KGHSH and CDR2 is LQKENI in the germline V gene. The CDR3 has 14 amino acids.

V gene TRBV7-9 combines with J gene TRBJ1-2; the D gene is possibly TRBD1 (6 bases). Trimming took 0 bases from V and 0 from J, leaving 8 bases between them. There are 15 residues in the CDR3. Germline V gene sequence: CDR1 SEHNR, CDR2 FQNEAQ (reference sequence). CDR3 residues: CASSLATGSNYGYTF. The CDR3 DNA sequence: TGTGCCAGCAGCTTAGCGACAGGATCTAACTATGGCTACACCTTC. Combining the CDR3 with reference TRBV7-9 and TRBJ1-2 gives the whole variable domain DTGVSQNPRHKITKRGQNVTFRCDPISEHNRLYWYRQTLGQGPEFLTYFQNEAQLEKSRLLSDRFSAERPKGSFSTLEIQRTEQGDSAMYLCASSLATGSNYGYTFGSGTRLTVV.

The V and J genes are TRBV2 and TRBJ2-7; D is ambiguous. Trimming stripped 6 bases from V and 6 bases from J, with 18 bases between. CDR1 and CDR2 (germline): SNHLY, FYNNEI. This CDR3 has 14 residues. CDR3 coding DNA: TGTGCCAGCAGGGTATCCGCACTCCCACTCGAGCAGTACTTC. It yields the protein CASRVSALPLEQYF.

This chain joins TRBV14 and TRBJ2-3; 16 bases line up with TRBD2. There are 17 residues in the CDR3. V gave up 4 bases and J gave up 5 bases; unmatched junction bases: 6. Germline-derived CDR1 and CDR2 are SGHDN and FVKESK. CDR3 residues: CASSPGTSGGAEDTQYF. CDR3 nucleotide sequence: TGTGCCAGCAGCCCCGGGACTAGCGGGGGGGCCGAAGATACGCAGTATTTT.

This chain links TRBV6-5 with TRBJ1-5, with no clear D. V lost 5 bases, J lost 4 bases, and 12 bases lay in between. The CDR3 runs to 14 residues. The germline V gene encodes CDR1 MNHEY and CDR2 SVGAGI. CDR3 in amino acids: CASSQQTGNQPQHF. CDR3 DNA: TGTGCCAGCAGTCAACAAACGGGGAATCAGCCCCAGCATTTT.

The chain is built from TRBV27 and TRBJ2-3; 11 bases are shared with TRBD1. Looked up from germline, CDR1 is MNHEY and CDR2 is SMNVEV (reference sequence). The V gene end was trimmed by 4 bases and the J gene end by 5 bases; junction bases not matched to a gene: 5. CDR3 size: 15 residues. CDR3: CASSWRTGGGDTQYF. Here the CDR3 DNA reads TGTGCCAGCAGTTGGAGGACAGGGGGCGGAGATACGCAGTATTTT.

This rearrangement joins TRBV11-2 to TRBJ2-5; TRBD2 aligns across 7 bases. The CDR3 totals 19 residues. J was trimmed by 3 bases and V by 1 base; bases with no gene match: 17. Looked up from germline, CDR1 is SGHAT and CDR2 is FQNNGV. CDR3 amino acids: CASSLVGFLAGELEETQYF. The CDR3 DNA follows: TGTGCCAGCAGCTTAGTGGGGTTTCTGGCGGGAGAGCTCGAAGAGACCCAGTACTTC.

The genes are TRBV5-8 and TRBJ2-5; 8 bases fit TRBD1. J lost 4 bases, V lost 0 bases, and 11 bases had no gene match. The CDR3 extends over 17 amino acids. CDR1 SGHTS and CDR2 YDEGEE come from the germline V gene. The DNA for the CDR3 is TGTGCCAGCAGCTTGGAACTCGGCAGGGGGCGCCGAGAGACCCAGTACTTC. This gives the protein CASSLELGRGRRETQYF.

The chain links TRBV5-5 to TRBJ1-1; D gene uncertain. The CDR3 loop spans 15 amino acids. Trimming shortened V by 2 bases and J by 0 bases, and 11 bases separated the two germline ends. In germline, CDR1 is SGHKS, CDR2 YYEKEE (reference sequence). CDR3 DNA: TGTGCCAGCAGCTTAAGAAATTCGGTGAACACTGAAGCTTTCTTT. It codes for CASSLRNSVNTEAFF.

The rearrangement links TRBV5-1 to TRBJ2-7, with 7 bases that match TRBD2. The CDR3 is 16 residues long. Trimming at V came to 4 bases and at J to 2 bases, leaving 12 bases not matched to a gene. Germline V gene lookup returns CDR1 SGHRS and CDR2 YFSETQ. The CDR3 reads CASSPGGFREPYEQYF. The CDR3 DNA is TGCGCCAGCAGCCCGGGAGGCTTCCGGGAACCCTACGAGCAGTACTTC.

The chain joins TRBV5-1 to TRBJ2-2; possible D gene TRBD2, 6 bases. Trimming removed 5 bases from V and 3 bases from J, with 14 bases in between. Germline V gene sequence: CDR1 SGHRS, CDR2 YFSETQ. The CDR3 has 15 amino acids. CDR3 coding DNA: TGCGCCAGCAGGCCCAGTCTAGCGTACACCGGGGAGCTGTTTTTT. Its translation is CASRPSLAYTGELFF.

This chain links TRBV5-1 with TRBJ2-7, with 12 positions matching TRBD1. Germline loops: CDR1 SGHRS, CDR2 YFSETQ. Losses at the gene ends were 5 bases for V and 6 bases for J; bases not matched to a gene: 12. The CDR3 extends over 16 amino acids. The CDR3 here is CASSPIPGQGAAEQYF. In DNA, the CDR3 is TGCGCCAGCAGTCCTATTCCGGGACAGGGGGCTGCCGAGCAGTACTTC.

CDR3 bases: TGTGCCAGCAGCTCAGGCAGACAAGAGACCCAGTACTTC. Amino acids: CASSSGRQETQYF. This sequence joins TRBV7-6 and TRBJ2-5, with no clear D. The CDR3 is 13 residues long. V lost 4 bases and J 2 bases, leaving 8 bases between the germline ends. The V gene's germline CDR1 is SGHVS and CDR2 FNYEAQ.

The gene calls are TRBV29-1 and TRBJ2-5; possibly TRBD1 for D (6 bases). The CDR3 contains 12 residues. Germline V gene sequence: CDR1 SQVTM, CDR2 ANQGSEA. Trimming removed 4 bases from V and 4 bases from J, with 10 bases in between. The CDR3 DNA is TGCAGCGTTGCCCGCAGGGGAGAGACCCAGTACTTC. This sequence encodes CSVARRGETQYF.

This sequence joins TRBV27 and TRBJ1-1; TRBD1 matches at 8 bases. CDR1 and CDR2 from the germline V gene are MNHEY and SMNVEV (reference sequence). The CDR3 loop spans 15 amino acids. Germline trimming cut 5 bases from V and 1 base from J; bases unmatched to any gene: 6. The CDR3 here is CASSMGQAGNTEAFF. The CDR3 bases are TGTGCCAGCAGTATGGGACAGGCGGGGAACACTGAAGCTTTCTTT.

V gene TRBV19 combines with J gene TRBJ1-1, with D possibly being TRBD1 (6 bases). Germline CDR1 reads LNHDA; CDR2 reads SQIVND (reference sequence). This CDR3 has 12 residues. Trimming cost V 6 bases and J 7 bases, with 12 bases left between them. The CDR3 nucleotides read TGTGCCAGTAGGGGTACAGGGAATGAAGCTTTCTTT. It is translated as CASRGTGNEAFF.

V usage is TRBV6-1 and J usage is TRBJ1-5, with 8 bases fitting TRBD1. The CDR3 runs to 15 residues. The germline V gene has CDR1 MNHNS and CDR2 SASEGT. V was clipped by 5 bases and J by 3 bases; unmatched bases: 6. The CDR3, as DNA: TGTGCCAGCAGTAGACAGGGGCGAAACAATCAGCCCCAGCATTTT. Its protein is CASSRQGRNNQPQHF.

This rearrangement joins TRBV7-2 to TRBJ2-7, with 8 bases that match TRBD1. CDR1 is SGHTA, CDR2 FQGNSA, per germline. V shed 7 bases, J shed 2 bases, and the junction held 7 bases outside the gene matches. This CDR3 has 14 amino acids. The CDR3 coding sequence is TGTGCCAGCACCTACCAGGGGGCCCCCTACGAGCAGTACTTC. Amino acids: CASTYQGAPYEQYF.

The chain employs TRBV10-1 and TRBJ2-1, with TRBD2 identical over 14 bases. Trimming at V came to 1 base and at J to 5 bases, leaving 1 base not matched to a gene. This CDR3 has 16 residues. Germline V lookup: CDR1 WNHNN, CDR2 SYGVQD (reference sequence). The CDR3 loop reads CASSELGLAGDNEQFF. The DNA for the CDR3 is TGCGCCAGCAGTGAGTTGGGACTAGCGGGGGACAATGAGCAGTTCTTC.

The CDR3 nucleotides read TGTGCCAGCAGCTTAAGACAGGGCCGGTATGGCTACACCTTC. This encodes CASSLRQGRYGYTF. The rearrangement uses TRBV11-2 and TRBJ1-2; TRBD1 agrees at 7 bases. The CDR3 is 14 amino acids. Germline CDR1 SGHAT, CDR2 FQNNGV. V lost 2 bases to trimming and J lost 5 bases; unmatched junction nucleotides: 5.